This T cell receptor (gamma chain) emerged from a study of Vδ1+ human thymocytes (dated by TCRdb to the late 2010s). With respect to the entire study: As a data resource, the study described the mRNA-level TRG and TRD CDR3 repertoires found in highly purified Vdelta1+ thymocytes taken from young children. The multiplex-based CDR3 amplicon strategy had previously been validated against 5'RACE-based CDR3 amplicon generation methods.

Summary of the overall study and its limitations: In contrast to oligoclonal peripheral blood repertoires, thymic TRG and TRD repertoires appeared to be highly polyclonal with Gaussian CDR3 length distributions. Even though sort purity was high, around 18% of thymic TRD sequences were Vdelta2 (and few were Vdelta3), which was not the case for the peripheral blood Vdelta1+ controls. Because unexpected Vdelta2 sequences could lead to misinterpretation of bulk repertoire data, the authors recommended using highly purified populations and single-cell validation. Donors did not cluster by age or sex, so the analyses were not stratified by age or sex. Many TRG clonotypes were shared between donors (up to about 7x10^3), whereas TRD repertoires were essentially private (max 116 shared).

This clone has more than one count but fewer than ten. It has no known antigen specificity. No quality values exist for individual bases; no much larger clone is one base distant. Thymic samples were depleted of alphabeta T cells, then CD3+ TCRVdelta1+ TCRVdelta2- thymocytes were FACS-sorted. Sorted Vdelta1+ thymocyte purity ranged from about 98% to 99.6%. Thymic specimens came from under ten paediatric patients undergoing corrective cardiac surgery, aged from 5 days to 15 months. The thymic tissue was dispersed, and mononuclear cells were isolated using a Histopaque-1077 density gradient. The staining antibodies were anti-TCRVdelta1 clone TS8.2, anti-TCRVdelta2 clone B6, anti-CD3 clone HIT3a and anti-TCRalphabeta clone IP26. RNA was extracted with the RNeasy mini kit and reverse transcribed using Superscript III. CDR3 amplicons were generated by multiplex PCR with pooled V-gene forward primers and a constant-region reverse primer carrying Illumina adaptor overhangs. After gel purification, the amplicons were indexed with Nextera index primers over approximately 8 extra PCR cycles and then purified using AMPure XP beads. The libraries were sequenced on an Illumina MiSeq using paired-end 250 bp reads, dual indexing and an approximately 19% PhiX spike-in. The published analysis was carried out like this. FastQC was used to check read quality, and ea-utils fastq-join was used to merge TRG read pairs. IMGT/HighV-QUEST was used to annotate the sequences, only productive sequences with an unambiguous V-gene assignment were kept, and clonotypes were defined as sequences sharing an identical CDR3 sequence. For downstream analysis, VDJtools 1.1.1, tcR 2.2.3, Treemap and vegan Shannon diversity in R 3.4.4 were used. TCRdb reprocessed the public reads with the caller CATT; rows with the same DNA were merged afterwards. The authors' filters were not applied to this entry. The sample has 36,000 or so gamma-chain clones on record, around 20% of them singletons. The ten largest clones represent 1.9% of the sample.

From the cysteine through the phenylalanine, the CDR3 covers 14 amino acids. The kept DNA is CDR3 alone, 42 bases in frame from the first base. Via the germline V gene (reference sequence), CDR1 is VTNTFY and CDR2 YDVSTARD. The germline V end is reduced by 3 bases and the J end by 6 bases; junction bases left unmatched: 7. The clonotype was recovered from a girl less than two years old who had congenital heart surgery. Sequencing used Vdelta1+ gamma-delta thymocytes from the thymus. This sample's cell subset or site label indicates: FACS-sorted CD3+ TCRalphabeta- TCRVdelta1+ TCRVdelta2- thymocytes. The sequence is built from TRGV3 and TRGJP2. The CDR3 protein sequence reads: CATWDGVGDWIKTF. Here is the DNA: TGTGCCACCTGGGACGGGGTTGGTGATTGGATCAAGACGTTT.